The next 20 T cell receptor beta chains were all read from a single sample in a study of T-cell reconstitution after alpha-beta-depleted transplantation in children. Researchers prepared the TCRbeta library using unique molecular identifiers, the study reports. TCRdb passed the PCR reads through MiXCR, listing each CDR3 protein once. The data hold some 550,000 distinct CDR3 sequences, with approximately 22% observed a single time. This sample comprised PBMCs, mostly from graft donor cells, obtained 360 days after TCRalphabeta/CD19-depleted stem cell transplant. Receptor source: a boy younger than two who had a stem cell transplant for acute myeloid leukemia, so the T cells may come from the graft donor.

This clonotype showed up many times. The chain joins TRBV4-3 to TRBJ1-3; no reliable D call. The V end was cut by 6 bases, the J end by 4 bases, with 4 bases between. CDR1 is LGHNA, CDR2 YSLEER, per germline. CDR3 length: 11 residues. The CDR3 nucleotides are TGCGCCAGCAGGGGAGGAAACACCATATATTTT. It yields the protein CASRGGNTIYF.

This chain uses TRBV5-5 with TRBJ2-6; possibly TRBD1 for D (5 bases). V was shortened by 1 base and J by 3 bases, with 11 bases between the two germline ends. Germline V gene sequence: CDR1 SGHKS, CDR2 YYEKEE (reference sequence). The CDR3 is 16 amino acids. CDR3 nucleotides: TGTGCCAGCAGCTTGCCAGGGCCGAGTGGGGCCAACGTCCTGACTTTC. Translated: CASSLPGPSGANVLTF. The full variable domain, with the rest looked up from reference TRBV5-5 and TRBJ2-6, is DAGVTQSPTHLIKTRGQQVTLRCSPISGHKSVSWYQQVLGQGPQFIFQYYEKEERGRGNFPDRFSARQFPNYSSELNVNALLLGDSALYLCASSLPGPSGANVLTFGAGSRLTVL.

This clonotype was counted a few times. The gene calls are TRBV5-6 and TRBJ2-1; 11 positions agree with TRBD2. Germline V gene data show CDR1 as SGHDT and CDR2 as YYEEEE. The V and J ends lost 4 bases and 1 base, in that order; junction bases with no gene match: 7. This CDR3 has 17 amino acids. The CDR3 region is CASSQTTSGESYNEQFF. In DNA, the CDR3 is TGTGCCAGCAGCCAGACGACTAGCGGGGAGTCCTACAATGAGCAGTTCTTC.

This clonotype was counted many times. The J gene is TRBJ2-7, the V gene TRBV7-9; TRBD1 matches 10 bases. Per germline, CDR1 SEHNR and CDR2 FQNEAQ (reference sequence). The V gene end was trimmed by 5 bases and the J gene end by 4 bases; junction bases not matched to a gene: 5. There are 14 residues in the CDR3. This chain's CDR3 is CASSARTGGYEQYF. CDR3 nucleotides: TGTGCCAGCAGCGCTCGGACAGGGGGATACGAGCAGTACTTC.

This chain's CDR3 is CASSLFTGRVSEQYF. CDR3 sequence (DNA): TGTGCCAGCAGCTTATTTACAGGGCGAGTTTCCGAGCAGTACTTC. The chain combines TRBV5-5 with TRBJ2-7; tentative D call: TRBD1 (6 bases). CDR1 SGHKS and CDR2 YYEKEE come from the germline V gene (reference sequence). The CDR3 consists of 15 residues. V shed 2 bases and J shed 6 bases, with 18 bases lying between them.

The chain employs TRBV12-3 or TRBV12-4 and TRBJ1-1, with unresolved D. V was shortened by 5 bases and J by 10 bases, with 11 bases between the two germline ends. This CDR3 has 11 residues. The CDR3 reads CASSEEYGAFF. CDR3 in DNA: TGTGCCAGCAGTGAGGAATATGGAGCTTTCTTT.

This clonotype was detected only a few times. The chain links TRBV6-2 or TRBV6-3 to TRBJ2-3; TRBD2 agrees at 9 bases. J was trimmed by 3 bases and V by 6 bases; bases with no gene match: 4. The CDR3 is 14 amino acids. In germline, CDR1 is MNHEY, CDR2 SVGEGT. CDR3 bases: TGTGCCAGCAGGCAGCTAGCGGGGACAGATACGCAGTATTTT. It yields the protein CASRQLAGTDTQYF.

V usage is TRBV10-3 and J usage is TRBJ2-3; 7 bases line up with TRBD2. J was trimmed by 3 bases and V by 11 bases; bases with no gene match: 14. In germline, CDR1 is ENHRY, CDR2 SYGVKD. The length of the CDR3 is 15 residues. CDR3 nucleotide sequence: TGTGCCTCGCAAAACCTAGCGGTAGAGACAGATACGCAGTATTTT. It is translated as CASQNLAVETDTQYF.

This clonotype was seen many times. This chain connects TRBV2 to TRBJ2-3, with unresolved D. V gave up 4 bases and J gave up 1 base, with 6 bases separating them. Looked up from germline, CDR1 is SNHLY and CDR2 is FYNNEI. CDR3 size: 13 residues. CDR3 residues: CASSVRGTDTQYF. CDR3 DNA: TGTGCCAGCAGTGTGAGAGGCACAGATACGCAGTATTTT.

In its sample, this clonotype was seen many times. CDR3: CASSQAGGWEQYF. The CDR3 DNA is TGCGCCAGCAGCCAAGCGGGGGGCTGGGAGCAGTACTTC. V is TRBV4-3 and J is TRBJ2-7; TRBD2 is a possible D gene (7 bases). The CDR3 has 13 residues. Trimming removed 1 base from V and 7 bases from J, with 11 bases in between. CDR1 is LGHNA and CDR2 is YSLEER in the germline V gene.

The chain links TRBV10-2 to TRBJ2-3; 12 bases agree with TRBD2. Germline V gene sequence: CDR1 WSHSY, CDR2 SAAADI. CDR3 size: 14 residues. The trim removed 8 bases at V and 6 bases at J, leaving 6 bases unmatched. The CDR3 is CASGLAGGRDTQYF. Here the CDR3 DNA reads TGCGCCAGCGGGCTAGCGGGGGGGCGTGATACGCAGTATTTT.

This clonotype occurred a few times. V is TRBV20-1 and J is TRBJ1-1, with D hard to call. Germline CDR1 DFQATT, CDR2 SNEGSKA (reference sequence). The CDR3 extends over 12 amino acids. With 3 bases removed from V and 3 bases from J, the gap between germline ends came to 8 bases. CDR3 DNA: TGCAGTGCTAGGTGGAGGGACACTGAAGCTTTCTTT. Translation gives CSARWRDTEAFF.

The table lists this clonotype with many counts. This sequence joins TRBV20-1 and TRBJ2-1, with 8 bases matching TRBD2. V lost 6 bases to trimming and J lost 1 base; unmatched junction nucleotides: 5. The CDR3 covers 14 residues. Germline assignment: CDR1 DFQATT and CDR2 SNEGSKA (reference sequence). The CDR3 nucleotides read TGCAGTGCCCGTCGACTAGCGTCCTACAATGAGCAGTTCTTC. This codes for CSARRLASYNEQFF.

The table lists this clonotype with many counts. J is TRBJ2-2 and V is TRBV7-9; D perhaps matches TRBD1 (5 bases). Germline CDR1 reads SEHNR; CDR2 reads FQNEAQ (reference sequence). The CDR3 is 15 residues long. V was cut by 3 bases and J by 2 bases, with 10 bases left in between. CDR3 sequence: CASSFDDSNTGELFF. CDR3 in DNA: TGTGCCAGCAGCTTCGACGACAGTAACACCGGGGAGCTGTTTTTT.

The chain is built from TRBV29-1 and TRBJ1-2, with a tentative D call TRBD1 (5 bases). The CDR3 consists of 12 residues. Germline V lookup: CDR1 SQVTM, CDR2 ANQGSEA. V was clipped by 7 bases and J by 4 bases, with 13 bases between them. CDR3 coding DNA: TGCAGCGGGACGTCAGGGAGCTATGGCTACACCTTC. This sequence encodes CSGTSGSYGYTF.

This clonotype was detected a few times. V and J are TRBV6-1 and TRBJ2-5; a weak D match, TRBD1 (6 bases). The CDR3 is 14 residues long. The V and J ends lost 6 bases and 4 bases respectively, with 15 bases between them. The germline gives CDR1 MNHNS, CDR2 SASEGT. The DNA for the CDR3 is TGTGCCAGCAGCCAAACAGGGAGCGCAGAGACCCAGTACTTC. It is translated as CASSQTGSAETQYF.

This chain links TRBV12-3 or TRBV12-4 with TRBJ2-5; no definite D call. The ends were cut back, 5 bases at V and 1 base at J, with 11 bases in the middle. This CDR3 is built from 14 residues. In DNA form, the CDR3 reads TGTGCCAGCAGTGGTAGATTAGTCCAAGAGACCCAGTACTTC. This encodes CASSGRLVQETQYF.

CDR3 in amino acids: CALNPGTGPSEEQYV. DNA for the CDR3: TGCGCCCTAAACCCCGGGACAGGGCCTTCGGAAGAGCAGTACGTC. This sequence joins TRBV23-1 and TRBJ2-7, with 9 bases identical to TRBD1. TRBV23-1 is sorted into the ORF group, with uncertain function. V was clipped by 11 bases and J by 7 bases; unmatched bases: 18. The CDR3 spans 15 residues.

This clonotype was seen many times. This chain connects TRBV12-3 or TRBV12-4 to TRBJ2-1; D perhaps matches TRBD1 (6 bases). V lost 5 bases and J lost 0, with 14 bases in between. The CDR3 spans 16 residues. Here the CDR3 reads CASSGGDRSSYNEQFF. CDR3 DNA: TGTGCCAGCAGTGGGGGTGACAGGAGCTCCTACAATGAGCAGTTCTTC.

J is TRBJ2-5 and V is TRBV18, with D possibly TRBD2 on 6 matching bases. V lost 3 bases, J lost 8 bases, and 19 bases lay in between. Per the germline V gene, CDR1 is KGHSH and CDR2 is LQKENI. This CDR3 has 15 residues. CDR3 loop: CASSPDLREKGTQYF. In nucleotides, the CDR3 is TGTGCCAGCTCACCCGACCTCCGGGAGAAAGGAACCCAGTACTTC.